The 15 T cell receptor beta chains reported below all come from one sample, sequenced in a study of regulatory T cells in long-lasting Graves disease. As for time point: newly diagnosed GD, antithyroid drugs for less than 3 months. PBMCs provided the RNA from which the TCR library was made. Arm-PCR with iRepertoire HTBI primers amplified the CDR3 regions for these TCR beta libraries. TCRdb re-analysed the multiplex PCR reads in MiXCR, keeping a single row per CDR3 protein. The profile covers about 420,000 distinct CDR3 sequences, with around 17% appearing a single time and 23% taken by the ten largest. The sample was also linked to a second study, of T cells in Graves' hyperthyroidism and ophthalmopathy.

The source material was peripheral blood mononuclear cells (PBMCs), sampled at new diagnosis, from a patient treated with antithyroid drugs. These receptors all stem from a woman younger than 35 with Graves disease.

This clonotype was counted at least ten times. The CDR3 reads CASSLSRGKYEQYF. The CDR3 nucleotides read TGTGCCAGCAGTTTATCTAGAGGGAAGTACGAGCAGTACTTC. The chain joins TRBV27 to TRBJ2-7; D is perhaps TRBD2 (5 bases). Deletions cut 0 bases from V and 4 bases from J, with 10 bases between. CDR3 size: 14 residues. Germline V gene sequence: CDR1 MNHEY, CDR2 SMNVEV (reference sequence).

This clonotype has at least ten counts. This sequence joins TRBV19 and TRBJ2-7; D perhaps matches TRBD2 (5 bases). Germline values: CDR1 LNHDA, CDR2 SQIVND (reference sequence). V lost 3 bases to trimming and J lost 2 bases, with 11 bases between them. The CDR3 spans 14 residues. The CDR3 nucleotides are TGTGCCAGTAGTATTCTAGCAGGACCCTACGAGCAGTACTTC. The encoded protein is CASSILAGPYEQYF.

The J gene is TRBJ2-2, the V gene TRBV7-3; TRBD2 aligns across 14 bases. V lost 4 bases to trimming and J lost 6 bases; unmatched junction nucleotides: 1. CDR1 and CDR2 (germline): SGHTA, FQGTGA. The CDR3 contains 15 residues. The CDR3 bases are TGTGCCAGCAGCTGGGGACTAGCGGGAGCCGGGGAGCTGTTTTTT. This sequence encodes CASSWGLAGAGELFF.

V is TRBV28 and J is TRBJ1-2, with 12 bases fitting TRBD1. Per germline, CDR1 MDHEN and CDR2 SYDVKM. The CDR3 sequence is 19 residues long. Unmatched junction bases numbered 16, after V lost 4 bases and J lost 4 bases. The CDR3 bases are TGTGCCAGCAGTTCGCCGGGACAGGGGGCTCCCATGGTTATCTATGGCTACACCTTC. Translation gives CASSSPGQGAPMVIYGYTF.

This clonotype was counted many times. The chain couples TRBV6-1 to TRBJ1-1, with a weak D call TRBD1 (6 bases). Germline assignment: CDR1 MNHNS and CDR2 SASEGT. The CDR3 length is 13 residues. Trimming cost V 10 bases and J 0 bases, with 12 bases left between them. The CDR3 coding sequence is TGTGCCATACAACAGGGAATGAACACTGAAGCTTTCTTT. Encoded protein: CAIQQGMNTEAFF.

This chain uses TRBV24-1 with TRBJ1-1; 8 nucleotides line up with TRBD1. Per germline, CDR1 KGHDR and CDR2 SFDVKD. The CDR3 loop spans 12 amino acids. The V and J ends lost 4 bases and 9 bases, in that order; junction bases with no gene match: 3. The CDR3 reads CATSDGQGKAFF. The CDR3 DNA sequence: TGTGCCACCAGTGACGGACAGGGTAAAGCTTTCTTT.

This clonotype was detected a few times. V gene TRBV2 combines with J gene TRBJ2-5; a possible D gene is TRBD2 (6 bases). V gave up 6 bases and J gave up 4 bases, with 15 bases separating them. From germline, CDR1 is SNHLY and CDR2 FYNNEI. The CDR3 extends over 14 amino acids. CDR3 in DNA: TGTGCCAGCAGGAACAGATTGGGGGGAGAGACCCAGTACTTC. This gives the protein CASRNRLGGETQYF.

This clonotype was found many times. The rearrangement uses TRBV20-1 and TRBJ2-7; D might be TRBD1 (6 bases). With 7 bases removed from V and 5 bases from J, the gap between germline ends came to 18 bases. Germline CDR1 is DFQATT and CDR2 is SNEGSKA (reference sequence). The CDR3 length is 13 residues. In DNA, the CDR3 is TGCAGTGGCGTGGGGCAGGGGTTCGACGAGCAGTACTTC. Protein sequence: CSGVGQGFDEQYF.

This clonotype was detected a few times. One end of the junction does not line up with germline, which may come from a read error. CDR3 bases: TGTGCCAGCAGCCAAGAATCTGGGGGCAGCTACGAGCAGTGCTTC. Protein sequence: CASSQESGGSYEQCF. The chain has TRBV3-1 and TRBJ2-7; D is perhaps TRBD1 (6 bases). This CDR3 contains 15 residues. Germline CDR1 reads LGHDT; CDR2 reads YNNKEL (reference sequence).

This clonotype was seen repeatedly, ten times or more. The chain combines TRBV18 with TRBJ1-1; TRBD1 is a possible D gene (5 bases). V gave up 6 bases and J gave up 1 base, with 21 bases separating them. CDR1 and CDR2 (germline): KGHSH, LQKENI. The CDR3 is 17 residues long. CDR3 in amino acids: CASSSIPLGGRNTEAFF. In DNA, the CDR3 is TGTGCCAGCTCGTCAATCCCTTTGGGGGGTAGGAACACTGAAGCTTTCTTT.

The chain combines TRBV7-3 with TRBJ2-3; 7 nucleotides align to TRBD2. Germline lookup yields CDR1 SGHTA and CDR2 FQGTGA. This CDR3 comprises 18 residues. Unmatched junction bases numbered 11, after V lost 2 bases and J lost 0 bases. The CDR3, as DNA: TGTGCCAGCAGCTTAGGCCCGCTAGCGGAGACTAGCACAGATACGCAGTATTTT. Amino acid sequence: CASSLGPLAETSTDTQYF. The complete variable domain, with remaining parts taken from reference TRBV7-3 and TRBJ2-3, reads GAGVSQTPSNKVTEKGKYVELRCDPISGHTALYWYRQSLGQGPEFLIYFQGTGAADDSGLPNDRFFAVRPEGSVSTLKIQRTERGDSAVYLCASSLGPLAETSTDTQYFGPGTRLTVL.

The chain uses TRBV20-1 and TRBJ2-7, with D tentatively TRBD2 (6 bases). Germline CDR1 DFQATT, CDR2 SNEGSKA (reference sequence). The CDR3 length is 13 residues. V was trimmed by 6 bases and J by 3 bases, leaving 15 bases between them. This chain's CDR3 is CSAGYLASYEQYF. CDR3 nucleotides: TGCAGTGCCGGCTACCTAGCGAGCTACGAGCAGTACTTC.

This clonotype was recorded a few times. The chain joins TRBV18 to TRBJ2-1; D is perhaps TRBD2 (6 bases). The CDR3 consists of 14 residues. Between the trimmed V and J ends, which lost 5 bases and 5 bases, there was a span of 13 bases. Germline assignment: CDR1 KGHSH and CDR2 LQKENI. The CDR3 is CASSVYSGDNEQFF. In DNA form, the CDR3 reads TGTGCCAGCTCAGTCTATTCGGGGGACAATGAGCAGTTCTTC.

This clonotype appeared a single time. The genes are TRBV7-2 and TRBJ2-7, with D unresolved. Germline CDR1 reads SGHTA; CDR2 reads FQGNSA. Trimming cost V 5 bases and J 5 bases, with 16 bases left between them. The CDR3 totals 14 residues. CDR3 amino acids: CASSPRSIRDEQYF. CDR3 nucleotide sequence: TGTGCCAGCAGCCCAAGGTCCATCCGGGACGAGCAGTACTTC.

The V call is TRBV27, the J call TRBJ2-7, with TRBD2 matching over 8 bases. Germline CDR1 reads MNHEY; CDR2 reads SMNVEV (reference sequence). The J segment lost 2 bases and the V segment lost 6 bases, leaving 12 bases of the junction unmatched. The CDR3 has 16 amino acids. The CDR3 coding sequence is TGTGCCAGCAGGGACCCCTTTCGGGGGGGCGCCTACGAGCAGTACTTC. This codes for CASRDPFRGGAYEQYF.